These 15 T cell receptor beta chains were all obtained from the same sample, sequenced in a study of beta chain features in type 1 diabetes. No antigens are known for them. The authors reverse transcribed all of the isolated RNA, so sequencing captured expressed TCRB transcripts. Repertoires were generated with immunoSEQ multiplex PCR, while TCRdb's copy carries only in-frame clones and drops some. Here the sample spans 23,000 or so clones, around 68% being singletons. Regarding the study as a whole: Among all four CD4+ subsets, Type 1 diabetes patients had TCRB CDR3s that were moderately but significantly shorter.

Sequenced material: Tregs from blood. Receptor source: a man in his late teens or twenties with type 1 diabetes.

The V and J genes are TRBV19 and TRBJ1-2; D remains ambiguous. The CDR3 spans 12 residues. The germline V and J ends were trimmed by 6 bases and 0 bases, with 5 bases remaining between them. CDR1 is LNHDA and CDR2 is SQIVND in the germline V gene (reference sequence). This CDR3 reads CASRAPNYGYTF. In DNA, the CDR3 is TGTGCCAGTAGGGCTCCTAACTATGGCTACACCTTC. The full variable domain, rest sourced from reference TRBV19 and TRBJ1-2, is DGGITQSPKYLFRKEGQNVTLSCEQNLNHDAMYWYRQDPGQGLRLIYYSQIVNDFQKGDIAEGYSVSREKKESFPLTVTSAQKNPTAFYLCASRAPNYGYTFGSGTRLTVV.

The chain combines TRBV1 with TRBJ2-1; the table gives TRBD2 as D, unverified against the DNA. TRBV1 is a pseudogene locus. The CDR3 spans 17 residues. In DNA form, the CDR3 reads TGCACCAGCAGCCAGATGCCGCTTGAGAGCTCCTACAATGAGCAGTTCTTC. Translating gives CTSSQMPLESSYNEQFF.

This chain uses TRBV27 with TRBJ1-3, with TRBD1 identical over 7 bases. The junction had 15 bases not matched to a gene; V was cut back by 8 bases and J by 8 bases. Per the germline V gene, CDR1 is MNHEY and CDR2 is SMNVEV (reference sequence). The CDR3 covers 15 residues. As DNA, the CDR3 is TGTGCCAGCGCAGCCCGAGGGGGCGAGGGTCACACCATATATTTT. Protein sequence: CASAARGGEGHTIYF.

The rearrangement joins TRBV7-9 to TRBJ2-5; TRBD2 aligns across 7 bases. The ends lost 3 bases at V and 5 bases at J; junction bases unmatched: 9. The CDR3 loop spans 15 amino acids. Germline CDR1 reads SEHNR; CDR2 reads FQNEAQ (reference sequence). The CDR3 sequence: CASSFGRIDGETQYF. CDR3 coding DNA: TGTGCCAGCAGCTTCGGGAGGATCGATGGGGAGACCCAGTACTTC.

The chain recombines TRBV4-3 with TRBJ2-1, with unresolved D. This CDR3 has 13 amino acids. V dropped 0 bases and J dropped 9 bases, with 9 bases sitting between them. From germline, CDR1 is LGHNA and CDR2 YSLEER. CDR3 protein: CASSQEIVSEQFF. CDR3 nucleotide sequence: TGCGCCAGCAGCCAAGAAATTGTCAGTGAGCAGTTCTTC.

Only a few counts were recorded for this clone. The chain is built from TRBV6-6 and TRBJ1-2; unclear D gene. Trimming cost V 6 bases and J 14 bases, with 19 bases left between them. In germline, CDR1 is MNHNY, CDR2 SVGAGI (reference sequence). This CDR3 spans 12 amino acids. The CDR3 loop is CASSHRAEGGTF. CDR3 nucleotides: TGTGCCAGCAGCCATAGAGCGGAGGGAGGTACCTTC.

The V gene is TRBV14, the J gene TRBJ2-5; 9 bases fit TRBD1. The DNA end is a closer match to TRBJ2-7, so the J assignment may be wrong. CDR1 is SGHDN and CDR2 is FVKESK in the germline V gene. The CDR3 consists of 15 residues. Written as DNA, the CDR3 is TGTGCCAGCAGCCTACCCGGGACAGGGTATCGCGAGCAGTACTTC. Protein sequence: CASSLPGTGYREQYF.

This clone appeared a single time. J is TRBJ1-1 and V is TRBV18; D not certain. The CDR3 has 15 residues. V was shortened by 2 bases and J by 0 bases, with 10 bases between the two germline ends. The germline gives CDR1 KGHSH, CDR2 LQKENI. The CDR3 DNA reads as TGTGCCAGCTCACCAATAGGGAGAATGAACACTGAAGCTTTCTTT. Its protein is CASSPIGRMNTEAFF.

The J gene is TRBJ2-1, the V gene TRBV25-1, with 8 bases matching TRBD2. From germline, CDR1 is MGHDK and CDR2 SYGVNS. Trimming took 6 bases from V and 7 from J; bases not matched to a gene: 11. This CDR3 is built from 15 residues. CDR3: CASSARAGGQNEQFF. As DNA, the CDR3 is TGTGCCAGCAGCGCTCGGGCGGGAGGCCAGAATGAGCAGTTCTTC.

In DNA form, the CDR3 reads TGTGCCAGCAGCTCCCTGCGACAGGGGATTGACACCGGGGAGCTGTTTTTT. Protein: CASSSLRQGIDTGELFF. This sequence joins TRBV7-9 and TRBJ2-2; 8 bases line up with TRBD1. Germline V gene data show CDR1 as SEHNR and CDR2 as FQNEAQ (reference sequence). This CDR3 has 17 residues. Germline trimming cut 4 bases from V and 3 bases from J; bases unmatched to any gene: 10.

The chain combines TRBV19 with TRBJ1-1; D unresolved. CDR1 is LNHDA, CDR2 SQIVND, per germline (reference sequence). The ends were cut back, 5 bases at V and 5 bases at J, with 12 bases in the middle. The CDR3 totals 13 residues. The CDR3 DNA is TGTGCCAGTAGTGAGCCATCCGTGACTGAAGCTTTCTTT. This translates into CASSEPSVTEAFF.

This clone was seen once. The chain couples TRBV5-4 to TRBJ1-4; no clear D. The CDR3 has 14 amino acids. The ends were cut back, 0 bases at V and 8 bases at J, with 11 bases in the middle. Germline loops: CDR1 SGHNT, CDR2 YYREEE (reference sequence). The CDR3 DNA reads TGTGCCAGCAGCTTGGCTGGGCCTCAGGAAAAACTGTTTTTT. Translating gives CASSLAGPQEKLFF.

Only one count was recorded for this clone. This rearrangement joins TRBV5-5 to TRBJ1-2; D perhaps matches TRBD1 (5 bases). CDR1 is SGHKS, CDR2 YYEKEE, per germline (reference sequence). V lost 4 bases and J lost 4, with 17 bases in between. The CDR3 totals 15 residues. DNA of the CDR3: TGTGCCAGCAGCCCGGCGGGGCGCCTGATCTATGGCTACACCTTC. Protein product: CASSPAGRLIYGYTF.

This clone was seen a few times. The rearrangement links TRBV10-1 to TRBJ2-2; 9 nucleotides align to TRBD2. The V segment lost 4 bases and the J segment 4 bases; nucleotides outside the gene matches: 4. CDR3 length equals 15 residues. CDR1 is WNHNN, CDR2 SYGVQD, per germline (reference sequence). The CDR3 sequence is CASSVGGGATGELFF. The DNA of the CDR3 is TGCGCCAGCAGTGTGGGCGGGGGGGCCACCGGGGAGCTGTTTTTT.

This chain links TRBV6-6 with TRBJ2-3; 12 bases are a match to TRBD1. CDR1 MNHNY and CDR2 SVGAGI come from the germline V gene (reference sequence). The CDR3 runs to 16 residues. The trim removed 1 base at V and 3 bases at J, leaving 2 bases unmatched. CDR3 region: CASSYWGQGATDTQYF. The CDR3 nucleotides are TGTGCCAGCAGTTACTGGGGACAGGGGGCTACAGATACGCAGTATTTT.